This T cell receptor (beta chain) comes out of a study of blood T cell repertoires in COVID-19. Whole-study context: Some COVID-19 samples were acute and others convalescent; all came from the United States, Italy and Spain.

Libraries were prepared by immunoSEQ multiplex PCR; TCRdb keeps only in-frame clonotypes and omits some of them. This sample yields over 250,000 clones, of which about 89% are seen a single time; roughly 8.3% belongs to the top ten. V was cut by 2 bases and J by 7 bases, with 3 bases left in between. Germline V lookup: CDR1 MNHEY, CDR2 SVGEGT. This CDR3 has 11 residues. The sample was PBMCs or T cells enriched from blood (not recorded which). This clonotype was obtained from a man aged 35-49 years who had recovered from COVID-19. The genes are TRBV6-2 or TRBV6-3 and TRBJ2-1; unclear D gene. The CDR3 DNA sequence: TGTGCCAGCAGTTACCCGAATGAGCAGTTCTTC. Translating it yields CASSYPNEQFF.